This TCR beta chain was sequenced in a study of immune cell composition in non-small cell lung cancer (dated by TCRdb to 2015 to 2018). Notes on the research overall: Histologic subtype was assigned using H&E plus p63, CK5, Napsin A and TTF-1 immunohistochemistry, mainly lung adenocarcinoma or squamous cell carcinoma. Adaptive Biotechnologies TCR-beta sequencing was carried out on approximately 37 paired NSCLC tumour and non-adjacent lung specimens, as well as on fewer than 30 tumour-only specimens. Supplementary cohort #1 consisted of 10 lung adenocarcinoma cases with paired tumour/lung TCR-beta sequencing and with TIL populations generated to assess tumour reactivity. A handful of tumour specimens with TCR-beta data were of rare histological subtypes and were excluded from the subtype comparisons. Broader findings and caveats from the paper: Smoking pack-years did not significantly correlate with tumour TCR-beta clonality. Nearly half of NSCLC cases had tumour-associated clones >0.5%, with more than 70% of squamous carcinomas showing such clones compared with under 35% of adenocarcinomas. In over eight adenocarcinoma cases, maximal tumour-associated clone frequency correlated strongly with TIL tumour reactivity, whereas overall clonality did not. Significantly higher Top 10 clone scores and productive clonality were observed in lung squamous cell carcinoma than in lung adenocarcinoma tumours. The reactivity cohort contained only 10 or so cases, and the tumour-reactive clones were not shown to have sequences in common with the dominant in vivo tumour-associated clones.

Genomic DNA was isolated with the QIAamp DNA kit from frozen aliquots of single-cell suspensions that had not been sorted. Tumour samples were surgically resected non-small cell lung cancer tissue. Tissues were received within 2 hours of resection and were immediately processed into single-cell suspensions. Tissue was mechanically dissociated and enzymatically digested with DNase I, collagenase I and hyaluronidase for approximately 30 minutes at 37 °C, then filtered and RBC-lysed. Concerning this clone itself: Which antigen it targets is not known. Base qualities are not recorded, but no much larger clone differs from it by a single base.

CDR1 MNHNS and CDR2 SASEGT are derived from the germline V gene. The CDR3, from cysteine to phenylalanine, totals 13 residues. Solely the CDR3 DNA is kept, with 39 bases framed from the first base. V and J are trimmed by 7 bases and 1 base, and the gene matches miss 3 bases of the junction. A two-step multiplex PCR was used to amplify TCR-beta CDR3 regions from genomic DNA, and Illumina-compatible adaptors were added in the second step. TCR-beta immunosequencing was performed on an Illumina platform as a commercial immunoSEQ service. Per the source publication's procedure: Repertoires were summarised as Top 10 Clones, the percentage of T-cell templates from the ten most frequent sequences, and productive clonality. Values for productive clonality spanned 0 to 1, where a value of 1 indicated a monoclonal population. Tumour-associated clones, identified using log10 scatter plots, were defined as sequences that made up at least 0.1% of tumour T-cell templates and were not found in the matched non-adjacent lung. Two-group comparisons used Student's t-tests, stages used ANOVA, and relationships used linear regression, analysed in GraphPad Prism7 and R. TCRdb limited this immuneACCESS table to in-frame rearrangements with V and J called. A share of clones is missing; checked studies link under half to unresolved V genes, and the rest is unexplained. For V, J and clone size, that table is used; D and trimming come from the DNA. The sample table records 3,000 to 5,000 clones; over 70% of these occur just once. The ten largest make up about 20% of the sample.

Sample: lung tumor tissue. This sequence uses TRBV6-1 and TRBJ2-5; 7 bases in the middle match TRBD2. The sequence derives from a human donor with non-small cell lung cancer. The DNA sequence is given as TGTGCCAGCATGCCTAGCGGCCAAGAGACCCAGTACTTC. The encoded protein is CASMPSGQETQYF.